This T cell receptor beta chain was sequenced for a study of siplizumab effects on memory and regulatory T cells. General study findings and limits: Unstimulated subsets were the mapping target of only a minor fraction of alloreactive clones. Naive T cells seemed more diverse than memory cells and seemed major alloresponse contributors.

Germline trimming cut 11 bases from V and 8 bases from J; bases unmatched to any gene: 13. The CDR3 is 13 residues long. Germline V gives CDR1 SEHNR, CDR2 FQNEAQ (reference sequence). This clone came up once. Its antigen is unidentified. The table came from immunoSEQ multiplex PCR; TCRdb's copy has only in-frame clones and leaves some out. The sample has around 97,000 clones, roughly 94% seen once. The TCR was taken from a human donor in good health. This chain joins TRBV7-9 and TRBJ1-2; 8 positions match TRBD1. The specimen sequenced was non-Treg CD4+ T cells sorted from blood. Here the CDR3 DNA reads TGTGCCTATGGACGGCAGGGGGCGTTCGGCTACACCTTC. Its translation is CAYGRQGAFGYTF.